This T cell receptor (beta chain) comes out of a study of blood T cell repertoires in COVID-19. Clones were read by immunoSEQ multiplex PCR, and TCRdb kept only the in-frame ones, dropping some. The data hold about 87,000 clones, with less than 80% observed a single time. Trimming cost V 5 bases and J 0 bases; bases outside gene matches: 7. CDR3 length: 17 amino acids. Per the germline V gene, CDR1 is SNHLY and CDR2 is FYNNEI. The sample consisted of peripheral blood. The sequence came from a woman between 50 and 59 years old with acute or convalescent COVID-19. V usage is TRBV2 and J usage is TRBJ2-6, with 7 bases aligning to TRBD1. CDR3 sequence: CASSLTGTASGANVLTF. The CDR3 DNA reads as TGTGCCAGCAGTTTAACCGGGACAGCCTCTGGGGCCAACGTCCTGACTTTC.